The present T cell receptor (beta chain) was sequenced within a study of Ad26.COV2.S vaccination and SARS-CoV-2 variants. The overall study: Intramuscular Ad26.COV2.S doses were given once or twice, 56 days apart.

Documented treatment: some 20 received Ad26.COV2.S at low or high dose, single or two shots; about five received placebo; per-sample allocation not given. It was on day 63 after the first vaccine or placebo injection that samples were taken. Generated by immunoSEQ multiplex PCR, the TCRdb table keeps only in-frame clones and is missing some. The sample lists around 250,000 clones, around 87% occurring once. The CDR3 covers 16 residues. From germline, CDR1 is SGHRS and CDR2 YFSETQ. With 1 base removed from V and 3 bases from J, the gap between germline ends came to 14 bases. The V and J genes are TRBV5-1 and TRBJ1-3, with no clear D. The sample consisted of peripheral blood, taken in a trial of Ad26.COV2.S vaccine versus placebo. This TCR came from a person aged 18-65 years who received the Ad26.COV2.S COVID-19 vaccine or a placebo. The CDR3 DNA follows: TGCGCCAGCAGCTTGCAAGATAAGGGAGGTGGAAACACCATATATTTT. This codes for CASSLQDKGGGNTIYF.